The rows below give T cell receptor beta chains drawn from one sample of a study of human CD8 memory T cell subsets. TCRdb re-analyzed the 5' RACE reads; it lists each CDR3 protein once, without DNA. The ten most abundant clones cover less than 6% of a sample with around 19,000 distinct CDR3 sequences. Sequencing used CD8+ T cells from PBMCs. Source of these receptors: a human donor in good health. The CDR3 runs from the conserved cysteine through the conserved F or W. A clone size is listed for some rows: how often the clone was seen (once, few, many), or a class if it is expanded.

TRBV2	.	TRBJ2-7	CASRGTGADEQYF
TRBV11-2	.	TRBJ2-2	CASSPSPSGELFF
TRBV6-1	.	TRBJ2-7	CASRGRKELYEQYF
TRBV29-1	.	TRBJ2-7	CSVRLGYEQYF
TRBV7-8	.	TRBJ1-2	CASSPDRTARNYGYTF
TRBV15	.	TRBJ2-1	CATSGTSGRRLVSEQFF
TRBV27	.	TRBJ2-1	CASSLSGNYNEQFF
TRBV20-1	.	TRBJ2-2	CSAREWGQGEAGELFF
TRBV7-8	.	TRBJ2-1	CASSPMGLATANEQFF
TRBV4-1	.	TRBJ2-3	CASSQESGRITDTQYF
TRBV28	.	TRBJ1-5	CASREEGGVQPQHF
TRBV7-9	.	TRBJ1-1	CASSSIGDRGPDTEAFF
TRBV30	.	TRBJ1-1	CAWAINTEAFF
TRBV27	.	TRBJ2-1	CASSKTSGYNEQFF
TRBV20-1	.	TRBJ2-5	CSASPAGRRGETQYF
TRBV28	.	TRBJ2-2	CASSPPGPTAGELFF
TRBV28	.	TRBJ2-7	CASRTGTSGLYEQYF
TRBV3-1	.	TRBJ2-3	CASSPSRGGNTDTQYF
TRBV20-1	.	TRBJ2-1	CSARGLATLNEQFF
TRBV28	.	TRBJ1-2	CASSRRDRGITYGYTF
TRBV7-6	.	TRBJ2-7	CASSPGASGGEQYF
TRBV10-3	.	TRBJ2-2	CAIRGDRGPTGELFF
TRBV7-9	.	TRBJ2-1	CASSFQGTEQFF
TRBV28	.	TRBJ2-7	CASSLGRGQYF
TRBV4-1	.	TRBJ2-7	CASSQVGNSYEQYF
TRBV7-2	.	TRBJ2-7	CASSLAHIPSSYEQYF
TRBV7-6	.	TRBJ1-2	CASSPGGGAYGYTF
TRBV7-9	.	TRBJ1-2	CASSLGTYGYTF
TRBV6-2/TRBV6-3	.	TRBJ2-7	CASGAGGSYEQYF
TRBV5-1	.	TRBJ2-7	CASSWTDLYEQYF
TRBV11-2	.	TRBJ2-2	CASSLDSPVWGSNTGELFF
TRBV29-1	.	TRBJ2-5	CSVTHRSLGGETQYF
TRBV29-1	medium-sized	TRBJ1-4	CSVEQSSNEKLFF
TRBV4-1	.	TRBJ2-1	CASSPRSMGNEQFF
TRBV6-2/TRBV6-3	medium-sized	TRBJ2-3	CASSPSVTDTQYF
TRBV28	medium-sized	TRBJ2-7	CASSFLTDSPYEQYF
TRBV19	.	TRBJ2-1	CASSQKGEQFF
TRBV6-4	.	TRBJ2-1	CASSDSGGEGSYNEQFF
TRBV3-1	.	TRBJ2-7	CASSQGLLGSYEQYF
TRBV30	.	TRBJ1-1	CAWSPGMNTEAFF
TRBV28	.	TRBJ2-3	CASSEGEYTDTQYF
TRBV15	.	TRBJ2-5	CATSTEGGLPQETQYF
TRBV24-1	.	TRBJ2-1	CATSDYDRGNEQFF
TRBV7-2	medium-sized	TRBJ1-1	CASSLAGGNTEAFF
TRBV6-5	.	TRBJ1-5	CASSLGQVNQPQHF
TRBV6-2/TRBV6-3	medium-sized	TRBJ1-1	CASSYGETVEAFF
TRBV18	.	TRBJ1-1	CASSRGGTEAFF
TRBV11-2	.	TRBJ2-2	CASSLERAGLPNTGELFF
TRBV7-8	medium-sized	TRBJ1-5	CASSPTTGGDQPQHF
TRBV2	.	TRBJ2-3	CASSEGGAADTQYF
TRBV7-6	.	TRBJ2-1	CASSQLAGGPYNEQFF
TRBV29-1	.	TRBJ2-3	CSVDLGTSTDTQYF
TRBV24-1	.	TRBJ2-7	CATSVRDQSSYEQYF
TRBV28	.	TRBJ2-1	CASSFPGEQFF